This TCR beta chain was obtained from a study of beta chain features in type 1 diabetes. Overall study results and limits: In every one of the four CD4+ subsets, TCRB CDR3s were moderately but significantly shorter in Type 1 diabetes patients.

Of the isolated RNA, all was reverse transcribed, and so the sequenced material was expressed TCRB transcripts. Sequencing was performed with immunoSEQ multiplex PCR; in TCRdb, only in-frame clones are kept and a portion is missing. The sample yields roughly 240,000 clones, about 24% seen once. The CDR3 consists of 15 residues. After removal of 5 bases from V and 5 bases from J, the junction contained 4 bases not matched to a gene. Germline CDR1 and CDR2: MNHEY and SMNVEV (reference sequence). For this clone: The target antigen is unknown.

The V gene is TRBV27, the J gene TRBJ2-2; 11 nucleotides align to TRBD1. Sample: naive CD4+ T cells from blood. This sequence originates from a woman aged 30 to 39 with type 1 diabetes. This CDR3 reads CASSHRDRGTGELFF. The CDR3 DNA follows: TGTGCCAGCAGTCACCGGGACAGGGGGACCGGGGAGCTGTTTTTT.